This T cell receptor (beta chain) appears in the sequencing data of a study of T cells after yellow fever vaccination. Per the germline V gene, CDR1 is MNHNS and CDR2 is SASEGT. Trimming stripped 5 bases from V and 0 bases from J, with 17 bases between. This CDR3 contains 17 residues. TCRdb fed the 5' RACE reads into MiXCR, producing one record per CDR3 protein. The sample gives about 260,000 distinct CDR3 sequences, under 15% of which show up once; approximately 0.49% is in the top ten. The material was CD4+ T cells sorted from PBMCs, obtained 45 days after the yellow fever booster vaccination. This chain connects TRBV6-1 to TRBJ2-4; D might be TRBD2 (5 bases). This receptor was identified in a man under 40 who received the YFV17D yellow fever vaccine. This CDR3 is CASSPSSPDLAKNIQYF. In DNA, the CDR3 is TGTGCCAGCAGTCCCTCCAGCCCGGACTTAGCCAAAAACATTCAGTACTTC.